Reported below is one T cell receptor (beta chain). Some clones are missing from TCRdb's copy, which holds only in-frame ones; the method was immunoSEQ multiplex PCR. Among 290,000 or so clones listed, roughly 89% were seen once. The germline V and J ends were trimmed by 2 bases and 1 base, with 9 bases remaining between them. The CDR3 covers 15 residues. The germline gives CDR1 MNHEY, CDR2 SVGAGI. The source of the sample is a study of blood T cell repertoires in COVID-19. Study summary: In each case, the material was cDNA or gDNA derived from T cells, B-cell-depleted T cells, or PBMCs.

The specimen sequenced was PBMCs or T cells enriched from blood (not recorded which). The origin of this receptor is a woman in her late teens or twenties with acute COVID-19. The chain links TRBV6-5 to TRBJ2-1; no firm D call. This CDR3 is CASSYGLVSYNEQFF. DNA of the CDR3: TGTGCCAGCAGTTACGGTCTAGTGTCCTACAATGAGCAGTTCTTC.